This TCR beta chain was obtained from a study of cytomegalovirus exposure and HLA in healthy donors. This table comes from immunoSEQ multiplex PCR, and its TCRdb copy is limited to in-frame clones, with some not included. The table has roughly 120,000 clones, over 85% seen once. The ends lost 3 bases at V and 0 bases at J; junction bases unmatched: 5. The germline V gene has CDR1 LNHDA and CDR2 SQIVND (reference sequence). This CDR3 is 15 amino acids long. Study observations and caveats: Among TCR sequences, most were rare, though some public TCRs appeared in many donors.

Comments on this clone: Its antigen is still unknown.

V gene TRBV19 combines with J gene TRBJ2-7; TRBD1 matches at 7 bases. This sequence was found in a woman under 30 in good health and CMV-seronegative. The sequenced sample was PBMCs. CDR3 nucleotides: TGTGCCAGTAGTATCTTCGGGACAGACTCCTACGAGCAGTACTTC. Its translation: CASSIFGTDSYEQYF.